This T cell receptor (beta chain) was obtained from a study of blood T cell repertoires in COVID-19. The protocol was immunoSEQ multiplex PCR, while the TCRdb copy is restricted to in-frame clones and leaves out a portion. The sample carries about 240,000 clones, 87% recorded once. Sequencing was done on a sample of peripheral blood. The sequence came from a man in his fifties or sixties who had recovered from COVID-19.

The CDR3 coding sequence is TGTGCCAGTAGCTACCAGGGTAGCAATCAGCCCCAGCATTTT. Amino acid sequence: CASSYQGSNQPQHF. This chain uses TRBV19 with TRBJ1-5; tentatively, D is TRBD1 (5 bases). Trimming removed 6 bases at V and 0 bases at J, with 9 bases between. Germline V gene data show CDR1 as LNHDA and CDR2 as SQIVND (reference sequence). The CDR3 is 14 residues long.